This TCR beta chain stems from a study of blood T cell repertoires in COVID-19. The overall study: COVID-19 samples collected from the United States, Italy and Spain covered acute and convalescent phases.

In its sample, this clone was seen many times. CDR3 length: 14 residues. CDR1 LNHNV and CDR2 YYDKDF come from the germline V gene (reference sequence). V was shortened by 0 bases and J by 5 bases, with 10 bases between the two germline ends. The protocol was immunoSEQ multiplex PCR, while the TCRdb copy is restricted to in-frame clones and leaves out a portion. The table records roughly 68,000 clones, 76% of them present only once. The TCR sequence derives from a man aged 55 to 70 with COVID-19, enrolled during active disease. The V gene is TRBV15, the J gene TRBJ1-2; D call uncertain. The sample consisted of peripheral blood. The CDR3 DNA reads TGTGCCACCAGCAGAGATGTACAGTTGTATGGCTACACCTTC. Amino acid sequence: CATSRDVQLYGYTF.